This record covers a single T cell receptor (beta chain). The antigen is unknown. The sample is drawn from a study of T cells in localized non-small cell lung cancer. Some clones are missing from TCRdb's copy, which holds only in-frame ones; the method was immunoSEQ multiplex PCR. Of tens of thousands of clones detected, about 87% appear once; the ten largest clones hold approximately 22%. Study-wide points: A single tumor region was sequenced, leaving heterogeneity possible. Highest T cell clonality was seen in uninvolved adjacent lung, surpassing that measured in tumor. An association was observed between higher blood T cell density and longer overall survival. In adjacent lung appeared a median around 56 of the top 100 tumor clones.

Sample: peripheral blood, taken before any cancer treatment. The receptor's source is a man aged 40 to 75 with stage I squamous cell lung carcinoma.

The CDR3: CASSPRSGSGTDTQYF. CDR3 nucleotide sequence: TGTGCCAGCTCACCACGCAGCGGGAGCGGCACAGATACGCAGTATTTT. This chain joins TRBV18 and TRBJ2-3; 8 nucleotides agree with TRBD2. Trimming removed 1 base from V and 1 base from J; junction bases left unmatched: 4. Germline loops: CDR1 KGHSH, CDR2 LQKENI. This CDR3 contains 16 residues.